The rows below give T cell receptor beta chains drawn from one sample of a study of technical replicates of blood from several donors. Profiling relied on immunoSEQ multiplex PCR, and the TCRdb table lists in-frame clones only, not all of them. The sample shows approximately 92,000 clones, roughly 96% of them seen only once. The sample was T cells isolated from PBMCs. These receptors were taken from a human donor in good health. The CDR3 runs from the conserved cysteine through the conserved F or W.

TRBJ1-2	TRBV6-6	CASSYSRGGQNGYTF
TRBJ2-3	TRBV4-2	CASSQDLNSGGRTDTQYF
TRBJ2-7	TRBV7-9	CASSSPTSGDYEQYF
TRBJ2-7	TRBV5-1	CASRDRDSYEQYF
TRBJ2-1	TRBV11-1	CASSSRVATYNEQFF
TRBJ1-1	TRBV4-2	CASSQDWQNTEAFF
TRBJ2-1	TRBV18	CASSPPGYGSNEQFF
TRBJ1-2	TRBV10-3	CAQGRGTVPNTF
TRBJ2-7	TRBV12-5	CASGLTDRGWQYF
TRBJ2-2	TRBV18	CASSQTAIANTGELFF
TRBJ2-1	TRBV11-3	CASSSPGPGLAGDEQFF
TRBJ2-7	TRBV7-6	CASSLKLAGGVQYF
TRBJ2-7	TRBV7-8	CASSLEWDRDEQYF
TRBJ2-5	TRBV6-5	CASSSGTPGGQTQYF
TRBJ2-1	TRBV4-1	CASSQELYYEQFF
TRBJ2-5	TRBV7-9	CASSLQQGETQYF
TRBJ2-3	TRBV29-1	CSVEGTGGPDTQYF
TRBJ1-1	TRBV10-3	CAISGEMNTEAFF
TRBJ1-1	TRBV6-6	CASRRQGNTEAFF
TRBJ2-1	TRBV28	CASSSQRESRNEQFF
TRBJ2-3	TRBV2	CASSGLATGTDTQYF
TRBJ2-3	TRBV9	CASSGWAGGYTDTQYF
TRBJ2-7	TRBV7-9	CASSLSTGEVEQYF
TRBJ2-3	TRBV6-1	CASSGLAGDSTDTQYF
TRBJ2-5	TRBV28	CASSSRTQHEAYQETQYF
TRBJ2-1	TRBV10-1	CASSVTGFF
TRBJ1-1	TRBV27	CASGSTAQAFF
TRBJ1-4	TRBV5-1	CASSNNRQGGEKLFF
TRBJ2-7	TRBV6-4	CASSAETGYEQYF
TRBJ2-3	TRBV30	CAWSPPTGTDTQYF
TRBJ1-2	TRBV25-1	CASSEPSYGYTF
TRBJ1-1	TRBV5-1	CASSLGAGTEAFF
TRBJ2-5	TRBV7-2	CASSLNLAGAIKTQYF
TRBJ1-4	TRBV7-9	CASSLALLFREEKLFF
TRBJ2-1	TRBV5-1	CASSLVGTGYNEQFF
TRBJ1-6	TRBV9	CASSPNVHTGGGSPLHF
TRBJ2-3	TRBV13	CASSSSGGAGDTQYF
TRBJ2-1	TRBV5-1	CASSSQAGDEQFF
TRBJ2-7	TRBV5-1	CASSLVGVRTPGSYEQYF
TRBJ1-1	TRBV10-2	CASSVRVLGLPPTEAFF
TRBJ2-5	TRBV20-1	CSARKGETQYF
TRBJ1-2	TRBV5-8	CASSLGQGAGGYTF
TRBJ2-7	TRBV28	CASSHRGTYEQYF
TRBJ1-3	TRBV20-1	CSARSRNTIYF
TRBJ2-7	TRBV10-3	CAISESFSEREGYEQYF
TRBJ1-1	TRBV5-1	CASSPDTGNTEAFF
TRBJ2-7	TRBV4-1	CASSQDRGEQYF
TRBJ2-3	TRBV7-9	CASSLDGRDTQYF
TRBJ2-7	TRBV7-2	CASSLARDYEQYF
TRBJ1-5	TRBV4-2	CASSQDPGLARANQPQHF
TRBJ1-5	TRBV15	CATSRGFEEPQHF
TRBJ1-5	TRBV6-5	CASGQGGQPQHF
TRBJ2-1	TRBV7-8	CASSSRLAVYNEQFF